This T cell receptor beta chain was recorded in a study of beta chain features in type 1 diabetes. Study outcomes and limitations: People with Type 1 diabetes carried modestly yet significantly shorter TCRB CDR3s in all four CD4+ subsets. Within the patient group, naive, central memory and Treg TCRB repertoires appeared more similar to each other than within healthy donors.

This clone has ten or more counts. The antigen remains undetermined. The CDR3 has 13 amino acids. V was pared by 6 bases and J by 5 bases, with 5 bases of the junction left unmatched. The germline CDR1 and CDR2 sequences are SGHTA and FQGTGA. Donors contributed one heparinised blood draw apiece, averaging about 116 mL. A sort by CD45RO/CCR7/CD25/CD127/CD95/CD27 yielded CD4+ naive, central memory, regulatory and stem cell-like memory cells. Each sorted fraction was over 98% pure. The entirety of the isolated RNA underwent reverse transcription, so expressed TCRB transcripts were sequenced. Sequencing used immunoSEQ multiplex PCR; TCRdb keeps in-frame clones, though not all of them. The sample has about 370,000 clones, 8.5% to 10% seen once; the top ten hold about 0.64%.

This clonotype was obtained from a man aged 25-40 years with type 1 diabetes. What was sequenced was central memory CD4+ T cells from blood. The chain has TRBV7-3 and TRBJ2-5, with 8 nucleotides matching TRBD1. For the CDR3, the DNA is TGTGCCAGCAGGCCTACAGGGGGTGAGACCCAGTACTTC. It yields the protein CASRPTGGETQYF.